The text below deals with one T cell receptor beta chain. Its antigen is currently unknown. Germline CDR1 MNHNS, CDR2 SASEGT. There are 15 residues in the CDR3. The data stem from a study of blood T cells in healthy people across ages. Study-wide results and limits: When set beside aged donors, long-lived donors presented more naive CD4+ cells and higher diversity. TCR beta diversity correlated strongly with naive T cell percentage.

The second PCR ran roughly 6 to 11 cycles with a sample-barcoded 5' primer and J-beta primers. Each cDNA molecule, via a template-switch adaptor with 12 random nucleotides, was tagged. TCRdb reprocessed the 5' RACE reads with MiXCR, giving one entry per CDR3 protein. The data hold about 800,000 distinct CDR3 sequences, with roughly 60% observed a single time. This receptor was taken from a man in his thirties or forties in good health. Sequencing input: blood. The genes are TRBV6-1 and TRBJ2-4; D is perhaps TRBD1 (5 bases). The J call may be in error: the DNA end matches TRBJ2-7 better. The CDR3 DNA reads as TGTGCCAGCAGTGAAGGGAAGGGGCTGCGCTACGAGCAGTACTTC. Translated: CASSEGKGLRYEQYF.